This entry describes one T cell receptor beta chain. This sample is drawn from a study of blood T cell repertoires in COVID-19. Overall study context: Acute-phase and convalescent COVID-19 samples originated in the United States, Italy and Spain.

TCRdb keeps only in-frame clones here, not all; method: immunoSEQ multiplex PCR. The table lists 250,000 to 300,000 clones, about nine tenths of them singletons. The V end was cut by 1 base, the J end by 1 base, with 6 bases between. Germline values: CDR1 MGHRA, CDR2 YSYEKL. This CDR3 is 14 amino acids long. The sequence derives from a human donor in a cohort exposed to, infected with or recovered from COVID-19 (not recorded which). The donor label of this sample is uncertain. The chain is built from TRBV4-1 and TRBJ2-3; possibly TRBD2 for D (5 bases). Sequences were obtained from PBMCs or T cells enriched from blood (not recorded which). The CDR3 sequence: CASSQVEGTDTQYF. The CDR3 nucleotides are TGCGCCAGCAGCCAAGTGGAGGGCACAGATACGCAGTATTTT.